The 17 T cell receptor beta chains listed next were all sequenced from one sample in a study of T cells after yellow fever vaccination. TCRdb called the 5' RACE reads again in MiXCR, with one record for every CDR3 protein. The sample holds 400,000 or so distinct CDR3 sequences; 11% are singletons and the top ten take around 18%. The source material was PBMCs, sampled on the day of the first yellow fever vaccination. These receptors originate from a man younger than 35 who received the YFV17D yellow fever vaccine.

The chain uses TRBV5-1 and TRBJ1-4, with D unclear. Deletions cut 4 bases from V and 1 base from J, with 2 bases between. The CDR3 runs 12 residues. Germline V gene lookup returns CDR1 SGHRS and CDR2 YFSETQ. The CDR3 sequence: CASSETNEKLFF. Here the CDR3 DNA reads TGCGCCAGCAGCGAAACTAATGAAAAACTGTTTTTT.

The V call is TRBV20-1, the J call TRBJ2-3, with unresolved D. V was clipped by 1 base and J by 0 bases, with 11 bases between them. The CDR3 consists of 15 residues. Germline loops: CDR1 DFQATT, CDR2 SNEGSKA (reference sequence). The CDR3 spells CSARAGPPSTDTQYF. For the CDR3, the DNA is TGCAGTGCTAGAGCCGGACCCCCTAGCACAGATACGCAGTATTTT.

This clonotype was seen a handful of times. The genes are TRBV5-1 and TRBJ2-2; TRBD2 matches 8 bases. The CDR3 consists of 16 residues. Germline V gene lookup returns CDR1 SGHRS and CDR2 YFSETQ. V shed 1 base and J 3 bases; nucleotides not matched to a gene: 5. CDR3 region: CASSLIGSGDTGELFF. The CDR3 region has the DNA TGCGCCAGCAGCTTGATCGGTAGCGGGGACACCGGGGAGCTGTTTTTT.

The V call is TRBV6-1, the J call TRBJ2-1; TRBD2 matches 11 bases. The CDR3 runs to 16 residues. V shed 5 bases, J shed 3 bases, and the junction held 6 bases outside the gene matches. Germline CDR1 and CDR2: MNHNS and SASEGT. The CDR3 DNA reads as TGTGCCAGCAGTAAAACGACTAGCGGGAACTACAATGAGCAGTTCTTC. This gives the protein CASSKTTSGNYNEQFF.

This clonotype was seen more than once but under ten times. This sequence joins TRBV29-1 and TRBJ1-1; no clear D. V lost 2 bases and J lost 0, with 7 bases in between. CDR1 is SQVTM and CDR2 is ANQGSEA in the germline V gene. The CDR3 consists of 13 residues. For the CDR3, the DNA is TGCAGCGTTGAATTCAGCATGAACACTGAAGCTTTCTTT. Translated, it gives CSVEFSMNTEAFF. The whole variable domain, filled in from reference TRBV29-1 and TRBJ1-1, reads SAVISQKPSRDICQRGTSLTIQCQVDSQVTMMFWYRQQPGQSLTLIATANQGSEATYESGFVIDKFPISRPNLTFSTLTVSNMSPEDSSIYLCSVEFSMNTEAFFGQGTRLTVV.

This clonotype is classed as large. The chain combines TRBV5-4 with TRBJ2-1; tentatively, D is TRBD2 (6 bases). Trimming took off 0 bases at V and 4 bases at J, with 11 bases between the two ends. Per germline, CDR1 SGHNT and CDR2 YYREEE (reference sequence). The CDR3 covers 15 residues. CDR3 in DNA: TGTGCCAGCAGCTTGGATGGGACTTCGTACAATGAGCAGTTCTTC. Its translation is CASSLDGTSYNEQFF. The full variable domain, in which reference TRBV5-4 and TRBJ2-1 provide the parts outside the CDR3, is ETGVTQSPTHLIKTRGQQVTLRCSSQSGHNTVSWYQQALGQGPQFIFQYYREEENGRGNFPPRFSGLQFPNYSSELNVNALELDDSALYLCASSLDGTSYNEQFFGPGTRLTVL.

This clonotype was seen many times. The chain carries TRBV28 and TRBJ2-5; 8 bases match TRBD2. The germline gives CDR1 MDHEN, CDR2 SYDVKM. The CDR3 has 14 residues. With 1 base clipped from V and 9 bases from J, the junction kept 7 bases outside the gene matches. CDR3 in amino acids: CASSLYSGAGAQYF. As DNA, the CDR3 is TGTGCCAGCAGTTTATATAGCGGGGCAGGGGCCCAGTACTTC.

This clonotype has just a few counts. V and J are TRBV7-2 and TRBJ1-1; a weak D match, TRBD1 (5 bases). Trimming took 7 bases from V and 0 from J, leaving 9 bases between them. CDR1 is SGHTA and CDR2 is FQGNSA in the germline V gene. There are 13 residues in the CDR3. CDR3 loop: CASTPRVNTEAFF. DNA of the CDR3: TGTGCCAGCACGCCCAGGGTGAACACTGAAGCTTTCTTT. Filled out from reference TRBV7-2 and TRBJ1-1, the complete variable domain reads GAGVSQSPSNKVTEKGKDVELRCDPISGHTALYWYRQSLGQGLEFLIYFQGNSAPDKSGLPSDRFSAERTGGSVSTLTIQRTQQEDSAVYLCASTPRVNTEAFFGQGTRLTVV.

CDR3 sequence (DNA): TGCAGTGCCCCGGAGGGCGGCTCTGGGTACACCGGGGAGCTGTTTTTT. Its translation: CSAPEGGSGYTGELFF. This chain links TRBV20-1 with TRBJ2-2; possibly TRBD2 for D (6 bases). V shed 6 bases and J shed 3 bases, with 20 bases lying between them. This CDR3 contains 16 residues. The germline gives CDR1 DFQATT, CDR2 SNEGSKA (reference sequence).

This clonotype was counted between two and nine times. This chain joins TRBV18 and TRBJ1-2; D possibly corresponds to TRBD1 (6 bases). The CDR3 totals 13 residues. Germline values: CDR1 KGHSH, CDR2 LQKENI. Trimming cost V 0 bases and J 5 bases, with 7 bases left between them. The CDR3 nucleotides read TGTGCCAGCTCACCACCGAGGGGGTATGGCTACACCTTC. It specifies CASSPPRGYGYTF.

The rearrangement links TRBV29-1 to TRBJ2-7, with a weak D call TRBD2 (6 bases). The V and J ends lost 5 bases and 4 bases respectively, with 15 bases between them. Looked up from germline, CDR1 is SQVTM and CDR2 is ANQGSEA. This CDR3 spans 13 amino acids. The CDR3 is CSVRRDMQYEQYF. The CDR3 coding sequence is TGCAGCGTTAGGAGGGATATGCAGTACGAGCAGTACTTC.

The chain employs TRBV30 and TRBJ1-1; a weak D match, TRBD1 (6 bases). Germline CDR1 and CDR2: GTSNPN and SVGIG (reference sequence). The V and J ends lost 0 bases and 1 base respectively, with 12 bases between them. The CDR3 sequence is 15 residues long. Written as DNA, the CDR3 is TGTGCCTGGAGTGTACAATACAGGGAGAACACTGAAGCTTTCTTT. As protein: CAWSVQYRENTEAFF.

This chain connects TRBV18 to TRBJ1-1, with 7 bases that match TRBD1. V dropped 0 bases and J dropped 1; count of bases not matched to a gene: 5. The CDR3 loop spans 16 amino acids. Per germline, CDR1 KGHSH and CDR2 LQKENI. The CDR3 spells CASSPPPGQRNTEAFF. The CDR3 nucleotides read TGTGCCAGCTCACCACCTCCGGGACAGAGGAACACTGAAGCTTTCTTT.

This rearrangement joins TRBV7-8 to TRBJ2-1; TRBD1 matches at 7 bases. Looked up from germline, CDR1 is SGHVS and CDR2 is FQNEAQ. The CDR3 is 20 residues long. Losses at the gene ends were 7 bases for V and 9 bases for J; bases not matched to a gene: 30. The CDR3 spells CASNIGQRGLTGNRLTEQFF. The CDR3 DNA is TGTGCCAGCAACATCGGCCAAAGGGGGCTTACAGGGAATAGGCTTACTGAGCAGTTCTTC.

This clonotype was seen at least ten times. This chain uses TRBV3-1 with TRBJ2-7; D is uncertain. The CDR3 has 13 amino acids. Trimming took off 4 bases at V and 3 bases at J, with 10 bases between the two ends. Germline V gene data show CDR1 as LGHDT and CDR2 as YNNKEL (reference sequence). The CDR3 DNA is TGTGCCAGCAGCCCGACTCCAGGCTACGAGCAGTACGTC. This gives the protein CASSPTPGYEQYV.

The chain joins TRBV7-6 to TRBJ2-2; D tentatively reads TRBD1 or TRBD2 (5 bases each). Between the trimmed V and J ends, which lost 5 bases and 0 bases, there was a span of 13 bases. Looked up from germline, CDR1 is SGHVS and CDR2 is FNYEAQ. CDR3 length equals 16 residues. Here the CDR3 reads CASSGHGASNTGELFF. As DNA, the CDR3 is TGTGCCAGCAGCGGGCACGGGGCTTCGAACACCGGGGAGCTGTTTTTT.

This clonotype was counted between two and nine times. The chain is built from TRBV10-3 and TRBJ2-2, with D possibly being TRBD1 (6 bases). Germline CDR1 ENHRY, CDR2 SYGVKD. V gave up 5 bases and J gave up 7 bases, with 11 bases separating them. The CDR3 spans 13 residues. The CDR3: CAISPTGFGELFF. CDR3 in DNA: TGTGCCATCAGTCCGACAGGCTTCGGGGAGCTGTTTTTT.